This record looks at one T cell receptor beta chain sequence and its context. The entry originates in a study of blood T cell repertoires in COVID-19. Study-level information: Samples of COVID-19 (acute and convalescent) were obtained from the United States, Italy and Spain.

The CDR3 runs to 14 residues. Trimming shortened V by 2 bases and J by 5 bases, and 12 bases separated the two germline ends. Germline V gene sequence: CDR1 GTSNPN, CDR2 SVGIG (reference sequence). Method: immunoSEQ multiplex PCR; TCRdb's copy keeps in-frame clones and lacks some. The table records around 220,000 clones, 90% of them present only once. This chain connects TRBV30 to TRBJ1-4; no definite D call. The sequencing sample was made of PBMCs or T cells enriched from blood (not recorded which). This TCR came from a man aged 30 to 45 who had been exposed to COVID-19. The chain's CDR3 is CAWSTRTGNEKLFF. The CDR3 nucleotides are TGTGCCTGGAGTACCCGGACGGGAAATGAAAAACTGTTTTTT.